These 19 T cell receptor beta chains share one sample of origin, sequenced in a study of blood T cell repertoires in COVID-19 (dated by TCRdb to the early 2020s). The method behind the library was the immunoSEQ multiplex PCR assay. Imported from immuneACCESS, the table was reduced by TCRdb to in-frame sequences with V and J called. These copies leave out some clones; in studies compared against another copy, an unresolved V gene accounts for under half, and the cause of the remainder is not known. The sample includes tens of thousands of clones, with 75% to 95% observed a single time. The ten largest clonotypes hold approximately 2.3% of the sample. Sequenced input: peripheral blood. The receptor set was obtained from a human donor with active COVID-19. The donor label of this sample is uncertain.

The chain has TRBV4-3 and TRBJ1-2, with no clear D. The CDR3 runs 15 residues. The V end lost 0 bases, the J end lost 3 bases, and 11 bases lay between the germline ends. Germline V CDR1 and CDR2: LGHNA, YSLEER. The CDR3 DNA follows: TGCGCCAGCAGCCAAGATTCCGGGATTTACTATGGCTACACCTTC. Protein: CASSQDSGIYYGYTF.

The chain employs TRBV19 and TRBJ2-5; weak D call: TRBD2 (7 bases). The V gene lost 0 bases and the J gene lost 1 base, with 12 bases spanning the gap. CDR1 and CDR2 from the germline V gene are LNHDA and SQIVND (reference sequence). The CDR3 consists of 16 residues. This CDR3 is CASSIERGGGQETQYF. CDR3 bases: TGTGCCAGTAGTATAGAAAGGGGGGGAGGCCAAGAGACCCAGTACTTC.

Only one count was recorded for this clone. This chain's CDR3 is CASSESGSTDTQYF. DNA of the CDR3: TGTGCCAGCAGTGAAAGCGGGAGCACAGATACGCAGTATTTT. This chain links TRBV6-4 with TRBJ2-3, with a weak D call TRBD2 (6 bases). The CDR3 is 14 residues long. With 3 bases removed from V and 0 bases from J, the gap between germline ends came to 7 bases. Germline V gene lookup returns CDR1 MRHNA and CDR2 SNTAGT.

This rearrangement joins TRBV2 to TRBJ1-1, with TRBD1 as a possible D gene (5 bases). The germline CDR1 and CDR2 sequences are SNHLY and FYNNEI. V lost 7 bases and J lost 4, with 16 bases in between. The CDR3 is 14 amino acids. CDR3 in DNA: TGTGCCAGCACTTCCCTAGCGAGGGGCACTGAAGCTTTCTTT. As protein: CASTSLARGTEAFF.

The chain combines TRBV5-4 with TRBJ1-1, with D uncertain. V was pared by 3 bases and J by 8 bases, with 23 bases between. The CDR3 is made up of 16 amino acids. The germline V gene has CDR1 SGHNT and CDR2 YYREEE (reference sequence). The CDR3 nucleotides are TGTGCCAGCAGCTCGGATCCGACGGGAGTAGGCACAGAAGCTTTCTTT. It specifies CASSSDPTGVGTEAFF.

This rearrangement joins TRBV27 to TRBJ1-1; 8 nucleotides match TRBD1. The V gene's germline CDR1 is MNHEY and CDR2 SMNVEV (reference sequence). J gave up 4 bases and V 4 bases, and 11 bases lay outside the gene matches. CDR3 length: 16 residues. This CDR3 is CASSWGRGLGSTEAFF. The DNA of the CDR3 is TGTGCCAGCAGTTGGGGCAGGGGGCTGGGTAGCACTGAAGCTTTCTTT.

The V call is TRBV27, the J call TRBJ2-7; the match to TRBD1 covers 8 bases. This CDR3 is built from 16 residues. V was pared by 5 bases and J by 0 bases, with 9 bases of the junction left unmatched. CDR1 and CDR2 from the germline V gene are MNHEY and SMNVEV (reference sequence). CDR3 amino acids: CASSTQTGALSYEQYF. The CDR3 nucleotides are TGTGCCAGCAGTACCCAGACAGGGGCCCTCTCCTACGAGCAGTACTTC.

This chain links TRBV6-1 with TRBJ2-3, with TRBD2 identical over 7 bases. The CDR3 is made up of 17 amino acids. Germline assignment: CDR1 MNHNS and CDR2 SASEGT. With 0 bases clipped from V and 4 bases from J, the junction kept 10 bases outside the gene matches. This CDR3 reads CASSEAPLAGRADTQYF. The DNA for the CDR3 is TGTGCCAGCAGTGAAGCGCCCTTGGCGGGGAGGGCAGATACGCAGTATTTT.

The V and J genes are TRBV10-3 and TRBJ1-6; possible D gene TRBD1, 6 bases. The CDR3 has 15 amino acids. Trimming pared 0 bases from V and 7 bases from J, leaving 10 bases between. Germline CDR1 and CDR2: ENHRY and SYGVKD. CDR3 nucleotides: TGTGCCATCAGTGAGTCGCCAGGGGCCAATTCACCCCTCCACTTT. Translating gives CAISESPGANSPLHF.

The gene calls are TRBV13 and TRBJ2-1; D is uncertain. The CDR3 contains 17 residues. Per the germline V gene, CDR1 is PRHDT and CDR2 is FYEKMQ (reference sequence). Trimming removed 2 bases from V and 0 bases from J, with 14 bases in between. The chain's CDR3 is CASSLWADISSYNEQFF. CDR3 in DNA: TGTGCCAGCAGCTTATGGGCAGACATAAGCTCCTACAATGAGCAGTTCTTC.

The gene calls are TRBV28 and TRBJ2-5, with 7 positions matching TRBD2. Per the germline V gene, CDR1 is MDHEN and CDR2 is SYDVKM. This CDR3 is 14 amino acids long. V shed 3 bases and J 6 bases; nucleotides not matched to a gene: 7. The CDR3 DNA follows: TGTGCCAGCAGTTTTGGGGAGGGAGGGCAGACCCAGTACTTC. Translated: CASSFGEGGQTQYF.

The rearrangement links TRBV7-3 to TRBJ2-7; 9 bases agree with TRBD2. V lost 5 bases, J lost 2 bases, and 7 bases stayed unmatched. CDR3 length equals 15 residues. Germline V gives CDR1 SGHTA, CDR2 FQGTGA. The CDR3 loop reads CASSPRGGGAYEQYF. CDR3 sequence (DNA): TGTGCCAGCAGCCCTCGGGGCGGGGGGGCCTACGAGCAGTACTTC. Using reference TRBV7-3 and TRBJ2-7 for the parts outside the CDR3, the full variable domain is GAGVSQTPSNKVTEKGKYVELRCDPISGHTALYWYRQSLGQGPEFLIYFQGTGAADDSGLPNDRFFAVRPEGSVSTLKIQRTERGDSAVYLCASSPRGGGAYEQYFGPGTRLTVT.

CDR3 protein: CASRETGYTGELFF. As DNA, the CDR3 is TGTGCCAGCAGGGAGACAGGGTACACCGGGGAGCTGTTTTTT. This rearrangement joins TRBV11-3 to TRBJ2-2; 7 nucleotides match TRBD1. The CDR3 runs 14 residues. The trim removed 6 bases at V and 3 bases at J, leaving 4 bases unmatched. CDR1 is SGHNT, CDR2 YENEEA, per germline.

The CDR3 sequence: CASSSGTGTNPYEQYF. In nucleotides, the CDR3 is TGCGCCAGCAGCTCAGGGACAGGGACCAACCCCTACGAGCAGTACTTC. The chain carries TRBV5-1 and TRBJ2-7, with 9 bases fitting TRBD1. The J segment lost 2 bases and the V segment lost 3 bases, leaving 9 bases of the junction unmatched. Germline V gives CDR1 SGHRS, CDR2 YFSETQ. The CDR3 sequence is 16 residues long.

The chain recombines TRBV4-2 with TRBJ2-2; 7 positions match TRBD2. CDR1 LGHNA and CDR2 YNFKEQ come from the germline V gene. Germline trimming cut 4 bases from V and 1 base from J; bases unmatched to any gene: 3. This CDR3 has 15 amino acids. CDR3 in DNA: TGTGCCAGCAGCCCCGGACTAGAGAACACCGGGGAGCTGTTTTTT. It translates to CASSPGLENTGELFF.

CDR3: CASSHGRGGGGRDTQYF. Here the CDR3 DNA reads TGTGCCAGCAGCCATGGAAGGGGTGGGGGAGGGAGAGATACGCAGTATTTT. This sequence joins TRBV3-1 (or the pseudogene TRBV3-2) and TRBJ2-3, with 7 bases identical to TRBD2. With V trimmed by 3 bases and J by 5 bases, 14 bases remained unmatched. This CDR3 comprises 17 residues. CDR1 is LGHDT, CDR2 YNNKEL, per germline (reference sequence).

The gene calls are TRBV9 and TRBJ1-1; D is possibly TRBD1 (6 bases). The V end lost 2 bases, the J end lost 0 bases, and 11 bases lay between the germline ends. This CDR3 is built from 15 residues. Germline V gene data show CDR1 as SGDLS and CDR2 as YYNGEE. The CDR3 is CASSVGAGLNTEAFF. DNA for the CDR3: TGTGCCAGCAGCGTGGGGGCCGGGTTGAACACTGAAGCTTTCTTT.

The V and J genes are TRBV5-6 and TRBJ1-1, with unresolved D. V lost 6 bases to trimming and J lost 1 base, with 10 bases between them. Germline V lookup: CDR1 SGHDT, CDR2 YYEEEE. This CDR3 contains 13 residues. The CDR3 DNA reads TGTGCCAGCAAGAGGCCGGGGAACACTGAAGCTTTCTTT. Translation: CASKRPGNTEAFF.

This clone has only a few counts. The chain couples TRBV6-5 to TRBJ2-3, with D possibly TRBD1 on 7 matching bases. V gave up 4 bases and J gave up 8 bases, with 19 bases separating them. Germline values: CDR1 MNHEY, CDR2 SVGAGI. This CDR3 has 15 amino acids. The CDR3 nucleotides are TGTGCCAGCAGTTCAACACGCAGGGGGGACGGTACGCAGTATTTT. This gives the protein CASSSTRRGDGTQYF.